This entry lists 25 T cell receptor beta chains sequenced from one sample in a study of Graves' ophthalmopathy and Graves' hyperthyroidism. Amplifying from RNA transcripts, the study obtained TCR beta CDR3 regions. An initial RT-PCR round employing HTBI primers preceded a second-round multiplex PCR. TCRdb used MiXCR to reprocess the multiplex PCR reads, holding one entry per CDR3 protein. Among about 740,000 distinct CDR3 sequences listed, approximately 40% were seen once. The material sequenced was peripheral blood. Receptors were obtained from an adult man with Graves' ophthalmopathy.

This clonotype was found a few times. CDR3 loop: CSARASDRVSGANVLTF. CDR3 coding DNA: TGCAGTGCTAGAGCCTCAGACAGAGTCTCTGGGGCCAACGTCCTGACTTTC. V gene TRBV20-1 combines with J gene TRBJ2-6; D may be TRBD1 (5 bases). Trimming removed 1 base from V and 0 bases from J, with 13 bases in between. Germline V CDR1 and CDR2: DFQATT, SNEGSKA (reference sequence). The CDR3 extends over 17 amino acids.

The sample holds many counts of this clonotype. This chain connects TRBV7-8 to TRBJ2-7, with D unclear. Germline CDR1 reads SGHVS; CDR2 reads FQNEAQ. The V end lost 1 base, the J end lost 4 bases, and 11 bases lay between the germline ends. CDR3 size: 14 residues. This CDR3 reads CASSLVFPPYEQYF. CDR3 DNA: TGTGCCAGCAGCTTAGTGTTTCCCCCATACGAGCAGTACTTC.

Details on this clonotype: The CDR3 ends on some other residue instead of the conserved phenylalanine or tryptophan, so this is likely a read error. The V gene is TRBV2, the J gene TRBJ1-1; 7 positions agree with TRBD1. The CDR3 is 14 residues long. Trimming removed 6 bases from V and 0 bases from J; junction bases left unmatched: 4. Germline assignment: CDR1 SNHLY and CDR2 FYNNEI. The CDR3 coding sequence is TGTGCCAGCAGCCTGACAGGGATGAACACTGAAGCTTTCTCT. It yields the protein CASSLTGMNTEAFS.

This chain connects TRBV5-1 to TRBJ1-1; maybe TRBD1 (6 bases). CDR1 and CDR2 (germline): SGHRS, YFSETQ. V was clipped by 3 bases and J by 3 bases, with 18 bases between them. The CDR3 runs to 16 residues. Here the CDR3 reads CASSSGTRLRDTEAFF. The CDR3 DNA sequence: TGCGCCAGCAGCTCGGGGACACGCCTTAGGGACACTGAAGCTTTCTTT.

This clonotype was seen once. The chain combines TRBV2 with TRBJ2-7; D perhaps matches TRBD1 (5 bases). The CDR3 is made up of 14 amino acids. Germline values: CDR1 SNHLY, CDR2 FYNNEI. Trimming removed 6 bases from V and 13 bases from J, with 25 bases in between. CDR3 region: CASSRQVAGLGLYF. In DNA, the CDR3 is TGTGCCAGCAGCCGCCAAGTAGCAGGGTTAGGTCTCTACTTC.

V gene TRBV6-1 combines with J gene TRBJ2-7, with TRBD2 identical over 13 bases. Germline CDR1 reads MNHNS; CDR2 reads SASEGT. V lost 5 bases to trimming and J lost 5 bases; unmatched junction nucleotides: 12. This CDR3 spans 17 amino acids. CDR3 nucleotides: TGTGCCAGCAGTTTTTCGACTAGCGGGAGGAGAGTCGACGAGCAGTACTTC. Amino acids: CASSFSTSGRRVDEQYF.

This chain joins TRBV25-1 and TRBJ1-3, with D maybe TRBD1 (5 bases). Trimming cost V 3 bases and J 9 bases, with 15 bases left between them. Germline V lookup: CDR1 MGHDK, CDR2 SYGVNS. The CDR3 is 14 residues long. The CDR3 here is CASSDGTSGGTIYF. Written as DNA, the CDR3 is TGTGCCAGCAGTGATGGGACTAGCGGGGGCACCATATATTTT.

The chain combines TRBV7-9 with TRBJ1-3, with TRBD1 matching 9 bases. Germline CDR1 and CDR2: SEHNR and FQNEAQ (reference sequence). CDR3 length equals 15 residues. V lost 4 bases and J lost 2; bases outside the gene matches: 3. The CDR3 loop is CASSSWTGAGNTIYF. Written as DNA, the CDR3 is TGTGCCAGCAGCTCTTGGACAGGGGCTGGAAACACCATATATTTT.

As for this clonotype: The junction departs from the called germline gene at one end, perhaps through a read error. The chain is built from TRBV11-2 and TRBJ1-6; TRBD1 agrees at 10 bases. The CDR3 totals 20 residues. CDR1 SGHAT and CDR2 FQNNGV come from the germline V gene. CDR3 in DNA: TGCGCCAGCAGCCACTCTCCCGGGACAGGGGAACGGGGGGTGAATTCACCCCTCCACTTT. Encoded protein: CASSHSPGTGERGVNSPLHF.

This clonotype showed up just a few times. The chain couples TRBV4-1 to TRBJ1-1; D remains ambiguous. The germline V gene encodes CDR1 MGHRA and CDR2 YSYEKL. The CDR3 contains 13 residues. Trimming shortened V by 2 bases and J by 7 bases, and 11 bases separated the two germline ends. The CDR3 loop reads CASSQPWTIEAFF. CDR3 sequence (DNA): TGCGCCAGCAGCCAACCTTGGACGATTGAAGCTTTCTTT.

This clonotype was seen once. V and J are TRBV10-3 and TRBJ1-2, with a possible D match to TRBD1 (5 bases). The CDR3 contains 15 residues. The ends were cut back, 0 bases at V and 2 bases at J, with 10 bases in the middle. Germline V gene sequence: CDR1 ENHRY, CDR2 SYGVKD. In DNA, the CDR3 is TGTGCCATCAGTGAGTCAGACAGCTTAAACTATGGCTACACCTTC. Protein sequence: CAISESDSLNYGYTF.

This clonotype has a handful of counts. This sequence joins TRBV5-1 and TRBJ1-1; D is unresolved. Germline V gene lookup returns CDR1 SGHRS and CDR2 YFSETQ. V lost 4 bases to trimming and J lost 7 bases, with 29 bases between them. The CDR3 has 18 amino acids. CDR3: CASSLQIFGGRRRGEAFF. CDR3 sequence (DNA): TGCGCCAGCAGCCTACAAATATTTGGAGGACGTCGACGAGGTGAAGCTTTCTTT.

The chain couples TRBV27 to TRBJ1-2; the D gene is possibly TRBD1 (5 bases). The V and J ends lost 6 bases and 5 bases respectively, with 16 bases between them. CDR1 is MNHEY, CDR2 SMNVEV, per germline (reference sequence). The CDR3 has 14 residues. The CDR3 bases are TGTGCCAGCAGACAACAAGGGACGGCATATGGCTACACCTTC. It yields the protein CASRQQGTAYGYTF.

This chain links TRBV19 with TRBJ2-2, with 7 bases identical to TRBD1. Germline trimming cut 4 bases from V and 7 bases from J; bases unmatched to any gene: 6. CDR3 length: 14 amino acids. CDR1 is LNHDA, CDR2 SQIVND, per germline (reference sequence). In nucleotides, the CDR3 is TGTGCCAGTAGTAAACTACAGGGGAACGGGGAGCTGTTTTTT. Amino acid sequence: CASSKLQGNGELFF.

This clonotype appeared a few times. The chain recombines TRBV28 with TRBJ1-1; D uncertain. Trimming left V 6 bases short and J 10 bases short, with 12 bases between. The CDR3 loop spans 11 amino acids. CDR1 and CDR2 from the germline V gene are MDHEN and SYDVKM. In nucleotides, the CDR3 is TGTGCCAGCAGGTCCCGGAGAAGAGCTTTCTTT. It yields the protein CASRSRRRAFF.

This rearrangement joins TRBV7-9 to TRBJ2-5; 8 nucleotides line up with TRBD2. Per the germline V gene, CDR1 is SEHNR and CDR2 is FQNEAQ (reference sequence). The junction had 16 bases not matched to a gene; V was cut back by 2 bases and J by 5 bases. This CDR3 has 18 amino acids. CDR3 residues: CASSLTRLAGPGAETQYF. DNA for the CDR3: TGTGCCAGCAGCTTAACTAGGCTAGCGGGCCCGGGAGCGGAGACCCAGTACTTC.

The CDR3 region is CSLGASNTEAFF. CDR3 sequence (DNA): TGCAGCTTGGGGGCCTCGAACACTGAAGCTTTCTTT. This chain links TRBV29-1 with TRBJ1-1; D might be TRBD1 (6 bases). Per germline, CDR1 SQVTM and CDR2 ANQGSEA. V was cut by 8 bases and J by 1 base, with 11 bases left in between. The CDR3 length is 12 residues. The variable domain in full, completed from reference TRBV29-1 and TRBJ1-1, reads SAVISQKPSRDICQRGTSLTIQCQVDSQVTMMFWYRQQPGQSLTLIATANQGSEATYESGFVIDKFPISRPNLTFSTLTVSNMSPEDSSIYLCSLGASNTEAFFGQGTRLTVV.

The CDR3 sequence: CSGHGGSREAFF. DNA for the CDR3: TGCAGCGGTCACGGGGGGTCTCGTGAAGCTTTCTTT. The chain couples TRBV29-1 to TRBJ1-1; D perhaps matches TRBD1 (5 bases). The CDR3 length is 12 residues. V was trimmed by 7 bases and J by 7 bases, leaving 16 bases between them. Looked up from germline, CDR1 is SQVTM and CDR2 is ANQGSEA.

V and J are TRBV12-3 or TRBV12-4 and TRBJ1-1, with 7 bases lining up with TRBD1. V was clipped by 4 bases and J by 11 bases; unmatched bases: 10. The CDR3 is 13 residues long. The CDR3 DNA reads as TGTGCCAGCAGTTATGGACAGGCCGCCATGGCTTTCTTT. This translates into CASSYGQAAMAFF.

Concerning this clonotype: An end of the junction differs from the germline gene, which may be a read error. The gene calls are TRBV7-9 and TRBJ1-5; maybe TRBD1 (5 bases). Germline loops: CDR1 SEHNR, CDR2 FQNEAQ (reference sequence). CDR3 size: 15 residues. The DNA of the CDR3 is TGCGCCAGCAGCCAAGATGTGCAGGGTGGGCAGCCCCAGCATTTT. Protein product: CASSQDVQGGQPQHF.

This clonotype was detected a few times. The rearrangement joins TRBV7-9 to TRBJ2-7; 10 bases are a match to TRBD2. With 0 bases clipped from V and 6 bases from J, the junction kept 5 bases outside the gene matches. The CDR3 length is 15 residues. The germline gives CDR1 SEHNR, CDR2 FQNEAQ (reference sequence). The CDR3 reads CASSLAAGGLSEQYF. Written as DNA, the CDR3 is TGTGCCAGCAGCTTAGCAGCGGGAGGGTTATCCGAGCAGTACTTC.

This chain links TRBV11-2 with TRBJ2-7; 12 bases agree with TRBD2. V was pared by 5 bases and J by 7 bases, with 15 bases of the junction left unmatched. This CDR3 is 17 amino acids long. Germline assignment: CDR1 SGHAT and CDR2 FQNNGV. CDR3 nucleotides: TGTGCCAGCAGCGCCTACCCCCTAGCGGGGGGGCCGGGGGAGCAGTACTTC. It codes for CASSAYPLAGGPGEQYF. Full variable domain (rest looked up from reference TRBV11-2 and TRBJ2-7): EAGVAQSPRYKIIEKRQSVAFWCNPISGHATLYWYQQILGQGPKLLIQFQNNGVVDDSQLPKDRFSAERLKGVDSTLKIQPAKLEDSAVYLCASSAYPLAGGPGEQYFGPGTRLTVT.

V and J are TRBV20-1 and TRBJ2-7; the match to TRBD2 covers 8 bases. The CDR3 sequence is 13 residues long. V was clipped by 5 bases and J by 1 base; unmatched bases: 4. Looked up from germline, CDR1 is DFQATT and CDR2 is SNEGSKA (reference sequence). The CDR3 region has the DNA TGCAGTGCTTTAGCGGGAAAATCCTACGAGCAGTACTTC. Translation gives CSALAGKSYEQYF.

There are many counts of this clonotype. This sequence joins TRBV9 and TRBJ1-6, with D perhaps TRBD1 (5 bases). CDR3 length: 16 residues. The V end lost 3 bases, the J end lost 7 bases, and 17 bases lay between the germline ends. The germline V gene encodes CDR1 SGDLS and CDR2 YYNGEE. CDR3 DNA: TGTGCCAGCAGCGGGGGACCCCAAGTTGGGAATTCACCCCTCCACTTT. Its translation is CASSGGPQVGNSPLHF.

Notes on this clonotype: This clone may be a read error of a much larger clone one base away. This rearrangement joins TRBV2 to TRBJ2-5, with 10 bases matching TRBD2. This CDR3 comprises 14 residues. Germline V gene sequence: CDR1 SNHLY, CDR2 FYNNEI. V lost 4 bases, J lost 3 bases, and 2 bases stayed unmatched. The CDR3 protein is CASSVGLAKETQYF. The CDR3 nucleotides read TGTGCCAGCAGTGTGGGACTAGCGAAAGAGACCCAGTACTTC.